The 10 T cell receptor beta chains given below trace back to one sample, sequenced in a study of blood T cells in healthy people across ages (dated by TCRdb to between 2014 and 2016). To prepare the library, 5' RACE was applied. The sequencer was an Illumina HiSeq 2500. The second PCR ran for roughly 7 to 12 cycles and used a J-beta primer mix along with a sample-barcoded 5' primer. TCRdb took the public reads, trimmed them with fastp at Q25, ran MiXCR for clone calling and kept in-frame beta chains. CDR3 protein duplicates are merged, each entry listing the most common genes and DNA. The sample profile shows over 700,000 distinct CDR3 sequences; about 53% of them were found once. The top ten hold approximately 40% of the sample. The sequenced sample consisted of blood. These receptors came from a man at least 80 years old in good health.

This clonotype was seen a few times. CDR3 in DNA: TGTGCCAGCAGAAGGCAGGGCGCCTACGAGCAGTACTTC. Residues: CASRRQGAYEQYF. The chain carries TRBV28 and TRBJ2-7, with a possible D match to TRBD1 (5 bases). The CDR3 is 13 amino acids. Trimming took off 6 bases at V and 2 bases at J, with 11 bases between the two ends. The germline V gene has CDR1 MDHEN and CDR2 SYDVKM.

Notes on this clonotype: This may stem from a read error, because a much larger clone lies one nucleotide away. V gene TRBV20-1 combines with J gene TRBJ2-3, with 8 positions matching TRBD2. The CDR3 length is 16 residues. V gave up 0 bases and J gave up 4 bases; unmatched junction bases: 9. The germline CDR1 and CDR2 sequences are DFQATT and SNEGSKA (reference sequence). CDR3 bases: TGCAGTGCTAGAGACCGAGGGACTAGTGACGCAGATACGCAGTATTTT. Its protein product is CSARDRGTSDADTQYF.

The V call is TRBV12-3 or TRBV12-4, the J call TRBJ2-1, with D unclear. The DNA end is more similar to TRBJ2-7, so the J call may be wrong. The CDR3 loop spans 14 amino acids. The chain's CDR3 is CASSLAYSYNEQYF. For the CDR3, the DNA is TGTGCCAGCAGTTTGGCCTACTCCTACAATGAGCAGTACTTC.

This rearrangement joins TRBV5-1 to TRBJ2-7; 7 nucleotides align to TRBD1. Germline CDR1 and CDR2: SGHRS and YFSETQ. V lost 4 bases, J lost 2 bases, and 9 bases stayed unmatched. The CDR3 consists of 15 residues. The CDR3 is CASSLRTGGTYEQYF. The CDR3 nucleotides read TGCGCCAGCAGCCTTCGGACAGGCGGCACCTACGAGCAGTACTTC.

V usage is TRBV5-1 and J usage is TRBJ2-1; D gene unclear. The CDR3 totals 13 residues. The V end was cut by 4 bases, the J end by 8 bases, with 13 bases between. The germline V gene encodes CDR1 SGHRS and CDR2 YFSETQ. The CDR3 loop reads CASSLNGDHEQFF. CDR3 sequence (DNA): TGCGCCAGCAGCCTGAATGGAGATCATGAGCAGTTCTTC.

This clonotype was seen more than once but under ten times. This rearrangement joins TRBV6-6 to TRBJ1-5; D not certain. The CDR3 extends over 13 amino acids. The germline V gene has CDR1 MNHNY and CDR2 SVGAGI (reference sequence). V was clipped by 7 bases and J by 3 bases, with 10 bases between them. The CDR3 DNA follows: TGTGCCAGCATGGTCAGTTACAATCAGCCCCAGCATTTT. It codes for CASMVSYNQPQHF.

The chain has TRBV4-2 and TRBJ2-4, with 8 bases lining up with TRBD2. Judging by the DNA end, TRBJ2-7 fits better; the J call may be wrong. Germline lookup yields CDR1 LGHNA and CDR2 YNFKEQ. The CDR3 extends over 16 amino acids. The CDR3 sequence is CASSPYSLAGPYEQYF. CDR3 in DNA: TGTGCCAGCAGCCCCTACAGCTTAGCGGGGCCTTACGAGCAGTACTTC.

V is TRBV9 and J is TRBJ2-1; 13 bases line up with TRBD2. V was clipped by 5 bases and J by 7 bases; unmatched bases: 6. The CDR3 is made up of 15 amino acids. Per germline, CDR1 SGDLS and CDR2 YYNGEE. The DNA of the CDR3 is TGTGCCAGCAGTGTACTAGCGGGAGGGCAAAATGAGCAGTTCTTC. Translated, it gives CASSVLAGGQNEQFF.

CDR3 in DNA: TGTGCCAGCAGCCGAGGGGACACCTCCTACGAGCAGTACTTC. Its translation: CASSRGDTSYEQYF. The V call is TRBV9, the J call TRBJ2-7; D is perhaps TRBD1 (6 bases). The V and J ends lost 4 bases and 0 bases respectively, with 11 bases between them. Germline V gene data show CDR1 as SGDLS and CDR2 as YYNGEE. There are 14 residues in the CDR3.

This clonotype was picked up a small number of times. This sequence joins TRBV12-3 or TRBV12-4 and TRBJ2-1; no firm D call. Trimming cost V 7 bases and J 9 bases, with 19 bases left between them. This CDR3 is built from 14 residues. CDR3 region: CASTPRRLSSEQFF. The CDR3, as DNA: TGTGCCAGCACCCCTCGACGACTTTCTAGTGAGCAGTTCTTC.